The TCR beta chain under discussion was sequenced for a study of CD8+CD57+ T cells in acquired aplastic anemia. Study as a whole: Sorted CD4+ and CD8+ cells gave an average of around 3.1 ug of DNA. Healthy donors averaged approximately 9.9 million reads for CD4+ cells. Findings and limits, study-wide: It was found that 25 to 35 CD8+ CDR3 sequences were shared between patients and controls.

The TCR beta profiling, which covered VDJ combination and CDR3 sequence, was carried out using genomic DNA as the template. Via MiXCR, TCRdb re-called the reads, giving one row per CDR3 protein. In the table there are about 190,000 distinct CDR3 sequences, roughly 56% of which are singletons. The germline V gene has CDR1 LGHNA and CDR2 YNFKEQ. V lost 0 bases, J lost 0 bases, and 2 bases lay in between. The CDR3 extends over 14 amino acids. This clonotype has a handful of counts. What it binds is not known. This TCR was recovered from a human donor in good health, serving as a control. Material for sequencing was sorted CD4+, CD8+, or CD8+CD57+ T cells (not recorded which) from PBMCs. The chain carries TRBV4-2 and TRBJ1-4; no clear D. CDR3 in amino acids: CASSQEATNEKLFF. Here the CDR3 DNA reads TGTGCCAGCAGCCAAGAGGCAACTAATGAAAAACTGTTTTTT.